A single sample is the source of the 16 T cell receptor beta chains below, sequenced in a study of OX40 agonist ivuxolimab in advanced cancers. The protocol was immunoSEQ multiplex PCR, while the TCRdb copy is restricted to in-frame clones and leaves out a portion. The sample includes around 31,000 clones, under 95% of them seen just once. The starting material was CD4+ or CD8+ T cells sorted from blood, obtained in a trial of the OX40 agonist ivuxolimab. The receptor source for this set is an adult with an advanced solid tumor such as melanoma, head and neck, liver or kidney cancer.

This clone has just one count. The CDR3 DNA follows: TGTGCCAGCTCCTTAGACGGGACAGGGTGGTACAATGAGCAGTTCTTC. This gives the protein CASSLDGTGWYNEQFF. The chain recombines TRBV2 with TRBJ2-1; the match to TRBD1 covers 9 bases. The germline V gene has CDR1 SNHLY and CDR2 FYNNEI. The ends lost 8 bases at V and 4 bases at J; junction bases unmatched: 12. CDR3 length: 16 residues.

J is TRBJ2-7 and V is TRBV19; D might be TRBD1 (5 bases). This CDR3 is built from 22 residues. Trimming pared 3 bases from V and 2 bases from J, leaving 35 bases between. CDR1 is LNHDA, CDR2 SQIVND, per germline (reference sequence). The CDR3 loop reads CASSIQGIEFDRQKGSPYEQYV. The CDR3 DNA reads TGTGCCAGTAGTATTCAGGGCATTGAATTTGATCGCCAAAAGGGGTCGCCCTACGAGCAGTACGTC.

This chain uses TRBV19 with TRBJ2-2; D not resolved. V lost 3 bases and J lost 7, with 12 bases in between. This CDR3 has 14 amino acids. Germline CDR1 reads LNHDA; CDR2 reads SQIVND (reference sequence). The CDR3 region is CASSMMGSSGELFF. The CDR3 nucleotides read TGTGCCAGTAGTATGATGGGGTCGAGCGGGGAGCTGTTTTTT.

The chain is built from TRBV4-1 and TRBJ2-3, with 9 positions matching TRBD1. From germline, CDR1 is MGHRA and CDR2 YSYEKL. The V gene end was trimmed by 8 bases and the J gene end by 1 base; junction bases not matched to a gene: 7. The CDR3 has 15 residues. The CDR3 protein is CASSRTGGGTDTQYF. The DNA for the CDR3 is TGCGCCAGCTCGAGAACAGGGGGCGGCACAGATACGCAGTATTTT.

The gene calls are TRBV2 and TRBJ2-3; 13 bases agree with TRBD2. The CDR3 length is 19 residues. V lost 4 bases, J lost 2 bases, and 12 bases stayed unmatched. Germline CDR1 and CDR2: SNHLY and FYNNEI. The CDR3 is CASSGLLLAGGLDTDTQYF. In DNA, the CDR3 is TGTGCCAGCAGTGGATTGTTACTAGCGGGGGGGCTGGACACAGATACGCAGTATTTT.

The chain couples TRBV19 to TRBJ2-7; perhaps TRBD2 as D (6 bases). The CDR3 length is 14 residues. Trimming shortened V by 3 bases and J by 2 bases, and 11 bases separated the two germline ends. Looked up from germline, CDR1 is LNHDA and CDR2 is SQIVND (reference sequence). The CDR3 sequence: CASSMSGGTYEQYF. As DNA, the CDR3 is TGTGCCAGTAGTATGAGCGGAGGGACCTACGAGCAGTACTTC.

Written as DNA, the CDR3 is TGTGCCAGCAGCTTGGAAACCCCCCGGGGCTATGGCTACACCTTC. It specifies CASSLETPRGYGYTF. V usage is TRBV5-8 and J usage is TRBJ1-2; D unclear. V dropped 0 bases and J dropped 4 bases, with 13 bases sitting between them. The CDR3 length is 15 residues. Germline V CDR1 and CDR2: SGHTS, YDEGEE.

This rearrangement joins TRBV9 to TRBJ2-1; 7 bases are a match to TRBD2. Germline values: CDR1 SGDLS, CDR2 YYNGEE. The length of the CDR3 is 16 residues. With 1 base clipped from V and 0 bases from J, the junction kept 4 bases outside the gene matches. CDR3 in amino acids: CASSVTLAGSYNEQFF. The CDR3 coding sequence is TGTGCCAGCAGCGTAACCTTAGCGGGCTCCTACAATGAGCAGTTCTTC.

This clone appeared a single time. The chain uses TRBV28 and TRBJ2-2, with TRBD2 matching 8 bases. With V trimmed by 4 bases and J by 4 bases, 8 bases remained unmatched. Germline V gene sequence: CDR1 MDHEN, CDR2 SYDVKM. The CDR3 runs 16 residues. CDR3 DNA sequence: TGTGCCAGCAGTTGGTCCCGGGAGGGCGGCACCGGGGAGCTGTTTTTT. Its translation is CASSWSREGGTGELFF.

V gene TRBV7-9 combines with J gene TRBJ2-1; unclear D gene. The V and J ends lost 4 bases and 6 bases respectively, with 7 bases between them. Germline CDR1 SEHNR, CDR2 FQNEAQ (reference sequence). CDR3 length: 12 residues. The CDR3 coding sequence is TGTGCCAGCAGCTGGCTTGCCAATGAGCAGTTCTTC. Its protein product is CASSWLANEQFF.

The chain couples TRBV30 to TRBJ2-7; D not certain. CDR1 GTSNPN and CDR2 SVGIG come from the germline V gene (reference sequence). This CDR3 contains 11 residues. V was clipped by 3 bases and J by 2 bases, with 5 bases between them. For the CDR3, the DNA is TGTGCCTGGAGCGGCGCCTACGAGCAGTACTTC. Its translation: CAWSGAYEQYF.

The sample holds one count of this clone. V and J are TRBV19 and TRBJ1-1; D gene ambiguous. Germline CDR1 is LNHDA and CDR2 is SQIVND (reference sequence). Trimming removed 3 bases from V and 0 bases from J, with 8 bases in between. The CDR3 contains 14 residues. The CDR3 region is CASSIFSVNTEAFF. CDR3 in DNA: TGTGCCAGTAGTATCTTTTCCGTGAACACTGAAGCTTTCTTT.

This rearrangement joins TRBV11-2 to TRBJ1-1; 9 bases fit TRBD1. V shed 4 bases and J 7 bases; nucleotides not matched to a gene: 1. This CDR3 is built from 12 residues. Germline V lookup: CDR1 SGHAT, CDR2 FQNNGV. The CDR3 DNA follows: TGTGCCAGCAGCTGGACAGGGGATGAAGCTTTCTTT. It codes for CASSWTGDEAFF.

The V gene is TRBV7-9, the J gene TRBJ2-7, with D tentatively TRBD2 (7 bases). Trimming removed 5 bases from V and 6 bases from J, with 11 bases in between. The CDR3 contains 12 residues. Germline lookup yields CDR1 SEHNR and CDR2 FQNEAQ (reference sequence). The CDR3 coding sequence is TGTGCCAGCAGCCCCGGGGGGCCCGAGCAGTACGTC. Its translation: CASSPGGPEQYV.

The rearrangement uses TRBV6-4 and TRBJ2-7; no reliable D call. Germline values: CDR1 MRHNA, CDR2 SNTAGT. The CDR3 covers 13 residues. Between the trimmed V and J ends, which lost 4 bases and 3 bases, there was a span of 10 bases. The CDR3 protein is CASSAGPSYEQYF. CDR3 sequence (DNA): TGTGCCAGCAGTGCGGGCCCCAGCTACGAGCAGTACTTC.

The chain is built from TRBV6-5 and TRBJ1-2; D remains unclear. Looked up from germline, CDR1 is MNHEY and CDR2 is SVGAGI. The CDR3 runs to 15 residues. Deletions cut 2 bases from V and 1 base from J, with 11 bases between. Here the CDR3 reads CASSYTGLLNYGYTF. The CDR3 DNA sequence: TGTGCCAGCAGTTACACGGGCCTTCTTAACTATGGCTACACCTTC.